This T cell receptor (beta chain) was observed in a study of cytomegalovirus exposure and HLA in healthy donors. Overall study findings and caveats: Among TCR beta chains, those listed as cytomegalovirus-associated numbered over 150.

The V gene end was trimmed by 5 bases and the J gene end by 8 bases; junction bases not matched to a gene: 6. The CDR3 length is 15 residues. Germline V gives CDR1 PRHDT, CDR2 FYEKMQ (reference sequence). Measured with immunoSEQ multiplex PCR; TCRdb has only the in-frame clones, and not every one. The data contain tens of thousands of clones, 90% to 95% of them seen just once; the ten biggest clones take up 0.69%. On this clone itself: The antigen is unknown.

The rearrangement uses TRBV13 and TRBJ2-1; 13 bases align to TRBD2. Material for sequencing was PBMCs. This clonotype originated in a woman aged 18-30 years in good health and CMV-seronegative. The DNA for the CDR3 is TGTGCCAGCAGCCTCGGACTAGCGGGAGACTATGAGCAGTTCTTC. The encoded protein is CASSLGLAGDYEQFF.